These 30 T cell receptor beta chains came from one sample sequenced in a study of T-cell memory formation after mild COVID-19. MiXCR, run by TCRdb on the 5' RACE reads, gives a single entry per CDR3 protein. The data contain 250,000 to 350,000 distinct CDR3 sequences, approximately 19% of them singletons. The sequenced sample consisted of PBMCs or a T cell subset sorted from them (not recorded which). The receptors here all came from a man in his late teens or twenties who had mild COVID-19 (a few samples of this study predate the infection). Cell type and time point are not known.

The chain has TRBV6-5 and TRBJ1-2; possibly TRBD1 for D (6 bases). Deletions cut 3 bases from V and 0 bases from J, with 20 bases between. This CDR3 has 18 amino acids. Germline-derived CDR1 and CDR2 are MNHEY and SVGAGI. CDR3 sequence reads: CASSYTLGGGEANYGYTF. CDR3 DNA sequence: TGTGCCAGCAGTTATACCCTAGGGGGGGGAGAAGCTAACTATGGCTACACCTTC.

This clonotype was seen repeatedly, ten times or more. The chain has TRBV7-9 and TRBJ2-1; 12 nucleotides line up with TRBD2. Germline V CDR1 and CDR2: SEHNR, FQNEAQ (reference sequence). The CDR3 is 17 amino acids. V shed 4 bases and J 0 bases; nucleotides not matched to a gene: 4. CDR3 bases: TGTGCCAGCAGCTCCGGACTAGCGGGGCTCTCCTACAATGAGCAGTTCTTC. Amino acid sequence: CASSSGLAGLSYNEQFF.

This clonotype was observed many times. V and J are TRBV12-3 or TRBV12-4 and TRBJ1-2; TRBD1 matches at 10 bases. This CDR3 has 14 residues. With 5 bases clipped from V and 8 bases from J, the junction kept 8 bases outside the gene matches. The CDR3 DNA sequence: TGTGCCAGCAGTCTGACAGGGGGCAGCTGGGGCTACACCTTC. It encodes CASSLTGGSWGYTF.

This clonotype was observed a few times. The CDR3 nucleotides are TGTGCCAGCAGCTTCGCGGGGGGAGCGGGGGGCACAGATACGCAGTATTTT. Amino acids: CASSFAGGAGGTDTQYF. The chain couples TRBV7-2 to TRBJ2-3; 8 positions agree with TRBD2. This CDR3 has 17 amino acids. The trim removed 3 bases at V and 1 base at J, leaving 9 bases unmatched. CDR1 and CDR2 (germline): SGHTA, FQGNSA.

In its sample, this clonotype was seen a few times. The J gene is TRBJ2-3, the V gene TRBV15, with 9 bases that match TRBD1. The CDR3 is 15 amino acids. The J segment lost 3 bases and the V segment lost 1 base, leaving 2 bases of the junction unmatched. The germline V gene has CDR1 LNHNV and CDR2 YYDKDF (reference sequence). CDR3 coding DNA: TGTGCCACCAGCAGAGTGACAGGGGGAACAGATACGCAGTATTTT. This translates into CATSRVTGGTDTQYF.

This clonotype was detected a few times. The rearrangement joins TRBV11-2 to TRBJ1-1, with D unresolved. The ends were cut back, 0 bases at V and 5 bases at J, with 10 bases in the middle. The V gene's germline CDR1 is SGHAT and CDR2 FQNNGV. This CDR3 is built from 14 residues. The DNA of the CDR3 is TGTGCCAGCAGCTTAGATCCCACGTCGACTGAAGCTTTCTTT. As protein: CASSLDPTSTEAFF.

This chain uses TRBV6-5 with TRBJ1-1, with D unclear. CDR1 is MNHEY, CDR2 SVGAGI, per germline. Trimming pared 0 bases from V and 8 bases from J, leaving 7 bases between. There are 12 residues in the CDR3. CDR3 sequence reads: CASSYSAGEAFF. In nucleotides, the CDR3 is TGTGCCAGCAGTTACTCGGCCGGGGAAGCTTTCTTT.

The rearrangement joins TRBV5-1 to TRBJ1-2; D is unresolved. V lost 0 bases and J lost 0, with 6 bases in between. Germline V CDR1 and CDR2: SGHRS, YFSETQ. The CDR3 spans 14 residues. The CDR3 loop is CASSLGEANYGYTF. The CDR3 DNA reads TGCGCCAGCAGCTTGGGGGAAGCTAACTATGGCTACACCTTC.

This clonotype was detected a few times. The chain has TRBV6-5 and TRBJ2-2; D remains ambiguous. Trimming left V 3 bases short and J 1 base short, with 9 bases between. The CDR3 is made up of 15 amino acids. The germline V gene encodes CDR1 MNHEY and CDR2 SVGAGI. Here the CDR3 DNA reads TGTGCCAGCAGTTATAAACGGCTGAACACCGGGGAGCTGTTTTTT. Encoded protein: CASSYKRLNTGELFF.

This clonotype occurred a few times. Germline is not matched at one junction end, which may reflect a read error. The chain couples TRBV10-3 to TRBJ2-3, with 8 bases matching TRBD1. Germline lookup yields CDR1 ENHRY and CDR2 SYGVKD. The CDR3 has 14 residues. CDR3 nucleotide sequence: TGTGCCACCAGTGGAGGGACAGGCTCAGATACGCAGTATTTT. The encoded protein is CATSGGTGSDTQYF.

This chain uses TRBV9 with TRBJ2-5; D gene ambiguous. CDR1 SGDLS and CDR2 YYNGEE come from the germline V gene. The CDR3 is made up of 15 amino acids. The germline V and J ends were trimmed by 4 bases and 4 bases, with 17 bases remaining between them. The CDR3 reads CASSYNANPGETQYF. In DNA, the CDR3 is TGTGCCAGCAGCTACAACGCGAACCCGGGAGAGACCCAGTACTTC.

The gene calls are TRBV5-1 and TRBJ2-1; TRBD2 agrees at 16 bases. In germline, CDR1 is SGHRS, CDR2 YFSETQ. The ends lost 2 bases at V and 7 bases at J; junction bases unmatched: 12. The CDR3 length is 19 residues. This CDR3 is CASSLHTGTSGGDWNEQFF. The CDR3 nucleotides read TGCGCCAGCAGCTTACATACCGGGACTAGCGGGGGGGATTGGAATGAGCAGTTCTTC.

This clonotype has only a few counts. The chain uses TRBV5-1 and TRBJ1-5, with TRBD1 matching 8 bases. The V gene end was trimmed by 4 bases and the J gene end by 4 bases; junction bases not matched to a gene: 13. CDR1 and CDR2 (germline): SGHRS, YFSETQ. CDR3 length equals 17 residues. CDR3 bases: TGCGCCAGCAGCCTCGGGACAGGTAGTCTCGGAAATCAGCCCCAGCATTTT. The encoded protein is CASSLGTGSLGNQPQHF. The variable domain in full, completed from reference TRBV5-1 and TRBJ1-5, reads KAGVTQTPRYLIKTRGQQVTLSCSPISGHRSVSWYQQTPGQGLQFLFEYFSETQRNKGNFPGRFSGRQFSNSRSEMNVSTLELGDSALYLCASSLGTGSLGNQPQHFGDGTRLSIL.

This clonotype showed up many times. The chain recombines TRBV9 with TRBJ2-3; 12 nucleotides align to TRBD2. CDR3 size: 16 residues. The V gene's germline CDR1 is SGDLS and CDR2 YYNGEE. Trimming took 0 bases from V and 5 from J; bases not matched to a gene: 4. The CDR3 DNA is TGTGCCAGCAGCGTAGCGAGACTAGCGGGAGAAGATACGCAGTATTTT. It codes for CASSVARLAGEDTQYF.

The chain is built from TRBV7-2 and TRBJ1-6; D not certain. The CDR3 is 13 residues long. The V gene lost 5 bases and the J gene lost 9 bases, with 11 bases spanning the gap. Germline CDR1 and CDR2: SGHTA and FQGNSA. The CDR3 loop reads CASSQALASPLHF. As DNA, the CDR3 is TGTGCCAGCAGCCAGGCGTTAGCTTCACCCCTCCACTTT.

At least ten counts were recorded for this clonotype. The gene calls are TRBV7-2 and TRBJ1-5; unclear D gene. The V end was cut by 4 bases, the J end by 4 bases, with 8 bases between. The CDR3 is 13 residues long. Germline CDR1 is SGHTA and CDR2 is FQGNSA. The CDR3 loop reads CASSSQLNQPQHF. The CDR3, as DNA: TGTGCCAGCAGCTCTCAGTTAAATCAGCCCCAGCATTTT.

This clonotype has a handful of counts. This sequence joins TRBV5-1 and TRBJ2-4, with D possibly TRBD1 on 6 matching bases. Germline loops: CDR1 SGHRS, CDR2 YFSETQ. With 7 bases removed from V and 1 base from J, the gap between germline ends came to 18 bases. The CDR3 totals 16 residues. CDR3 sequence: CASAPEGEWAKNIQYF. CDR3 nucleotide sequence: TGCGCCAGCGCCCCTGAGGGGGAATGGGCCAAAAACATTCAGTACTTC.

The chain couples TRBV4-3 to TRBJ1-1; D is possibly TRBD1 (6 bases). Germline V gene lookup returns CDR1 LGHNA and CDR2 YSLEER. The ends were cut back, 0 bases at V and 8 bases at J, with 13 bases in the middle. This CDR3 is built from 14 residues. The CDR3 region has the DNA TGCGCCAGCAGCCAAGATTACAGGGTATCAGAAGCTTTCTTT. As protein: CASSQDYRVSEAFF.

This clonotype was seen only a few times. The V gene is TRBV6-5, the J gene TRBJ1-1; a weak D match, TRBD1 (5 bases). V gave up 5 bases and J gave up 11 bases, with 12 bases separating them. Per germline, CDR1 MNHEY and CDR2 SVGAGI. This CDR3 has 11 amino acids. The DNA for the CDR3 is TGTGCCAGCAGTGGGGGATCCAGGGCTTTCTTT. Translation: CASSGGSRAFF.

The chain has TRBV28 and TRBJ1-2, with TRBD1 matching 9 bases. The germline gives CDR1 MDHEN, CDR2 SYDVKM. The CDR3 loop spans 15 amino acids. Trimming took 6 bases from V and 1 from J; bases not matched to a gene: 6. The CDR3 DNA reads as TGTGCCAGCAGCTCCACAGGGGGCGGTAACTATGGCTACACCTTC. Encoded protein: CASSSTGGGNYGYTF.

J is TRBJ1-2 and V is TRBV5-1, with 9 bases matching TRBD1. The CDR3 consists of 15 residues. V lost 4 bases to trimming and J lost 5 bases; unmatched junction nucleotides: 9. CDR1 and CDR2 from the germline V gene are SGHRS and YFSETQ. The CDR3 loop reads CASSGSSGTGYGYTF. The CDR3 DNA follows: TGCGCCAGCAGCGGAAGTTCCGGGACAGGGTATGGCTACACCTTC. Supplemented by reference TRBV5-1 and TRBJ1-2, the full variable domain reads KAGVTQTPRYLIKTRGQQVTLSCSPISGHRSVSWYQQTPGQGLQFLFEYFSETQRNKGNFPGRFSGRQFSNSRSEMNVSTLELGDSALYLCASSGSSGTGYGYTFGSGTRLTVV.

This chain joins TRBV12-3 or TRBV12-4 and TRBJ1-3; D gene unclear. V lost 8 bases and J 2 bases, leaving 10 bases between the germline ends. CDR3 length: 13 amino acids. CDR3 loop: CASFLQTGNTIYF. The CDR3 DNA reads as TGTGCCAGCTTTTTACAGACTGGAAACACCATATATTTT.

The rearrangement joins TRBV10-3 to TRBJ2-7, with 11 bases matching TRBD2. J was trimmed by 2 bases and V by 4 bases; bases with no gene match: 4. This CDR3 has 15 residues. Looked up from germline, CDR1 is ENHRY and CDR2 is SYGVKD. This chain's CDR3 is CAISAGTSGTYEQYF. The CDR3 DNA reads as TGTGCCATCAGTGCCGGGACTAGCGGTACCTACGAGCAGTACTTC.

A few counts support this clonotype. The genes are TRBV5-5 and TRBJ2-3; D is uncertain. The V end was cut by 2 bases, the J end by 4 bases, with 8 bases between. The CDR3 covers 13 residues. In germline, CDR1 is SGHKS, CDR2 YYEKEE (reference sequence). The CDR3 DNA follows: TGTGCCAGCAGCTTTAGCCGCGCAGATACGCAGTATTTT. It is translated as CASSFSRADTQYF.

There are a few counts of this clonotype. V gene TRBV9 combines with J gene TRBJ1-6; D uncertain. CDR3 length: 11 residues. The germline V gene has CDR1 SGDLS and CDR2 YYNGEE. The ends were cut back, 3 bases at V and 13 bases at J, with 8 bases in the middle. CDR3 bases: TGTGCCAGCAGCGCTGAGGGTCCCCTCCACTTT. The encoded protein is CASSAEGPLHF.

The chain joins TRBV4-3 to TRBJ1-2; the D gene is possibly TRBD1 (5 bases). The CDR3 runs 15 residues. Trimming cost V 0 bases and J 8 bases, with 16 bases left between them. Germline values: CDR1 LGHNA, CDR2 YSLEER. CDR3 sequence: CASSQDSTGTFGYTF. As DNA, the CDR3 is TGCGCCAGCAGCCAAGATTCAACAGGAACCTTCGGCTACACCTTC.

The V call is TRBV7-2, the J call TRBJ2-3, with a possible D match to TRBD2 (7 bases). CDR3 length: 18 residues. V was trimmed by 1 base and J by 1 base, leaving 18 bases between them. Germline CDR1 and CDR2: SGHTA and FQGNSA. The CDR3 coding sequence is TGTGCCAGCAGCTTAGTGAGATGGGGGGGCATGGGCACAGATACGCAGTATTTT. Protein sequence: CASSLVRWGGMGTDTQYF.

At least ten counts were recorded for this clonotype. V gene TRBV15 combines with J gene TRBJ1-5, with a tentative D call TRBD1 (5 bases). CDR1 LNHNV and CDR2 YYDKDF come from the germline V gene (reference sequence). Trimming took off 0 bases at V and 2 bases at J, with 23 bases between the two ends. This CDR3 is built from 20 residues. The CDR3 DNA sequence: TGTGCCACCAGCAGAGACCAGAACGTAGGTCGAGTAGGGGGCAATCAGCCCCAGCATTTT. It specifies CATSRDQNVGRVGGNQPQHF.

J is TRBJ2-7 and V is TRBV28, with a weak D call TRBD2 (5 bases). V gave up 6 bases and J gave up 4 bases, with 22 bases separating them. CDR3 length: 16 amino acids. CDR1 is MDHEN and CDR2 is SYDVKM in the germline V gene. CDR3 bases: TGTGCCAGCAGCCACAGCGGCCGGACTGCGACTTACGAGCAGTACTTC. This translates into CASSHSGRTATYEQYF.

This clonotype appeared a single time. The chain carries TRBV12-3 or TRBV12-4 and TRBJ2-7; no firm D call. V was trimmed by 3 bases and J by 2 bases, leaving 8 bases between them. This CDR3 is built from 13 residues. The CDR3 reads CASSFSPTYEQYF. Written as DNA, the CDR3 is TGTGCCAGCAGTTTTTCACCGACCTACGAGCAGTACTTC.